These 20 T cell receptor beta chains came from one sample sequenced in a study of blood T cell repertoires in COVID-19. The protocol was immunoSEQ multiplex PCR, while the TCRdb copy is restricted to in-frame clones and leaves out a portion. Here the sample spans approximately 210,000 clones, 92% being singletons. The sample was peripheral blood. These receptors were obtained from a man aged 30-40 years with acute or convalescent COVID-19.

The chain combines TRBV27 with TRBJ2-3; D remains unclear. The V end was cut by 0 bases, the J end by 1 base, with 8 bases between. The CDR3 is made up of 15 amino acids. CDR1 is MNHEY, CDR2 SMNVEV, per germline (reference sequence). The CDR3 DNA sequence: TGTGCCAGCAGTTTATCTATCCGAGGCACAGATACGCAGTATTTT. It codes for CASSLSIRGTDTQYF.

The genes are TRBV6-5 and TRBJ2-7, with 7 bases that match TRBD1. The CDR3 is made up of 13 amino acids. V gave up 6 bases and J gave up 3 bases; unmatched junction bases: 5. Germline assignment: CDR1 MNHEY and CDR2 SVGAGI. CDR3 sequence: CASRPGTVYEQYF. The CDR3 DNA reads TGTGCCAGCAGACCCGGGACAGTCTACGAGCAGTACTTC.

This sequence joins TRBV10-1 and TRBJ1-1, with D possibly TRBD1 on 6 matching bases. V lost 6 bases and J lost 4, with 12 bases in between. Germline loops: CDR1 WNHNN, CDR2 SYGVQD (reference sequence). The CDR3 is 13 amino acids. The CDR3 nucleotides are TGCGCCAGCAGCGCTACAGGGTTCACTGAAGCTTTCTTT. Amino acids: CASSATGFTEAFF.

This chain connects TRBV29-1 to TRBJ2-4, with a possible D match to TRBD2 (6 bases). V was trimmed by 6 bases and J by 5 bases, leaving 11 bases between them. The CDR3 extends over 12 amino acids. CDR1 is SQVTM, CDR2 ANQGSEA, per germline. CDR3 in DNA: TGCAGCGTCGCCCCGGGGGAAAACATTCAGTACTTC. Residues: CSVAPGENIQYF.

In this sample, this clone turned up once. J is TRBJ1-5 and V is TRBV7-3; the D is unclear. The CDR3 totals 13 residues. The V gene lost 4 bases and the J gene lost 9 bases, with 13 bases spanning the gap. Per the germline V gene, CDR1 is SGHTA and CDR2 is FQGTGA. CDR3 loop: CASSSTHGAPQHF. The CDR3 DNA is TGTGCCAGCAGCTCCACCCACGGAGCGCCCCAGCATTTT.

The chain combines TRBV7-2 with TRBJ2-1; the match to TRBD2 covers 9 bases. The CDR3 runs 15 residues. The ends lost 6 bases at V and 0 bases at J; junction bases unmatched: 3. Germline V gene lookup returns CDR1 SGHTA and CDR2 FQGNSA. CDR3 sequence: CASRLAGSSYNEQFF. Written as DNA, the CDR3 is TGTGCCAGCAGGCTAGCGGGAAGCTCCTACAATGAGCAGTTCTTC.

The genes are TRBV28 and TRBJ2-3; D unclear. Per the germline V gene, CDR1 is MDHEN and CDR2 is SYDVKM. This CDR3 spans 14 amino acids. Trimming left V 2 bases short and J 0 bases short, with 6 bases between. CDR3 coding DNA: TGTGCCAGCAGTTTAATGGGCAGCACAGATACGCAGTATTTT. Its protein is CASSLMGSTDTQYF.

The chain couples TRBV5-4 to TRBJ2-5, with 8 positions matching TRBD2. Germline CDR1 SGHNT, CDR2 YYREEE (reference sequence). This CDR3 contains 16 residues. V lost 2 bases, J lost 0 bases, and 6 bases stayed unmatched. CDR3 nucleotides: TGTGCCAGCAGCTTAGGGACTAGTCTGAACCAAGAGACCCAGTACTTC. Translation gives CASSLGTSLNQETQYF.

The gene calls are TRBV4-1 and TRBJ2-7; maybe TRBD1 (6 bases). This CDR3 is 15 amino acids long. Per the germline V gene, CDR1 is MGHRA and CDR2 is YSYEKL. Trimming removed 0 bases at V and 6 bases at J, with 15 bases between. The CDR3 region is CASSQETGRLSEQYF. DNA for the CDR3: TGCGCCAGCAGCCAAGAAACAGGGCGGCTCTCCGAGCAGTACTTC.

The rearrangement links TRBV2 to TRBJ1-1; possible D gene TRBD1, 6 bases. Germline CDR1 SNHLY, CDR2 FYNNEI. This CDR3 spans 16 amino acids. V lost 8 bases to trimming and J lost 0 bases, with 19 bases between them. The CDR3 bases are TGTGCCAGCCTGCCACTATTAGACAGGCTGAACACTGAAGCTTTCTTT. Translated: CASLPLLDRLNTEAFF.

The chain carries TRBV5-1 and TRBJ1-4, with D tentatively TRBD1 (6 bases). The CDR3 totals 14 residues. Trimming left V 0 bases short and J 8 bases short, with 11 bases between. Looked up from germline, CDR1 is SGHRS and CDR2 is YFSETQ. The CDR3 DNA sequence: TGCGCCAGCAGCTTGGACAGGGTCGGCGAAAAACTGTTTTTT. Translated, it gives CASSLDRVGEKLFF.

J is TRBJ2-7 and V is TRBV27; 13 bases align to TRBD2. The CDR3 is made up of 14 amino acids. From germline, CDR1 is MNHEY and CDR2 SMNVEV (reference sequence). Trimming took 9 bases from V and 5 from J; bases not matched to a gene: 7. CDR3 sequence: CARLTSGRTHEQYF. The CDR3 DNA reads TGTGCCAGGTTGACTAGCGGGAGGACCCACGAGCAGTACTTC.

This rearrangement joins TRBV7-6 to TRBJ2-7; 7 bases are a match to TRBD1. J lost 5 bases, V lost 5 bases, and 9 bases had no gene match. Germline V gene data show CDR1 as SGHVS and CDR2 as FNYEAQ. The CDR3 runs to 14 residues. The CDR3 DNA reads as TGTGCCAGCAGCGCCCGAACAGGGGCGGACGAGCAGTACTTC. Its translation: CASSARTGADEQYF.

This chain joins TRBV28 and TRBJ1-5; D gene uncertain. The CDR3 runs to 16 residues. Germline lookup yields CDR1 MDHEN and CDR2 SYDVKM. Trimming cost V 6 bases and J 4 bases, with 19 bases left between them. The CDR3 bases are TGTGCCAGCAGAATGGCCTTCGGGTCTACGAATCAGCCCCAGCATTTT. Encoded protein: CASRMAFGSTNQPQHF. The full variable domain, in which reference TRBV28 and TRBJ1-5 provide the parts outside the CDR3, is DVKVTQSSRYLVKRTGEKVFLECVQDMDHENMFWYRQDPGLGLRLIYFSYDVKMKEKGDIPEGYSVSREKKERFSLILESASTNQTSMYLCASRMAFGSTNQPQHFGDGTRLSIL.

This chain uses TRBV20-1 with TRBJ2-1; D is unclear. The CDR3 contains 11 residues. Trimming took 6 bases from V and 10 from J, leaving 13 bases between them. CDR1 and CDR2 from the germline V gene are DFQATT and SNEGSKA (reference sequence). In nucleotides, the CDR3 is TGCAGTGCCCCTGCCACTTGGGAGCAGTTCTTC. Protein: CSAPATWEQFF.

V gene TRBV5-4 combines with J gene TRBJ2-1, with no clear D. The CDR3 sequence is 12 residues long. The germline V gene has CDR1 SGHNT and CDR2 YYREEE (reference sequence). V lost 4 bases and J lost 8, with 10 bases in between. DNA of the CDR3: TGTGCCAGCAGCATACGGCAGGATGAGCAGTTCTTC. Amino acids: CASSIRQDEQFF.

CDR3 sequence reads: CASSSQGGETQYF. CDR3 coding DNA: TGTGCCAGCAGCTCCCAGGGGGGAGAGACCCAGTACTTC. V usage is TRBV7-9 and J usage is TRBJ2-5, with D tentatively TRBD1 (7 bases). V lost 4 bases and J 4 bases, leaving 10 bases between the germline ends. The CDR3 covers 13 residues. Germline-derived CDR1 and CDR2 are SEHNR and FQNEAQ (reference sequence).

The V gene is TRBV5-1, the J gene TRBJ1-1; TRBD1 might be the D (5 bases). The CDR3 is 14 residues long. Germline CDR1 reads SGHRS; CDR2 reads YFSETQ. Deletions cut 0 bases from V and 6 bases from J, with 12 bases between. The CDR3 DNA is TGCGCCAGCAGCTTGGGGAACAGGTGGGCTGAAGCTTTCTTT. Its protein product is CASSLGNRWAEAFF.

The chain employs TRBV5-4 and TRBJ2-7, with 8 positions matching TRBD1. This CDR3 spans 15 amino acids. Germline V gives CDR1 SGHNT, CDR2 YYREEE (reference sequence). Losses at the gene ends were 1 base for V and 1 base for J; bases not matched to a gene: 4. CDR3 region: CASSLTGTGSYEQYF. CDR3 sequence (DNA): TGTGCCAGCAGCTTGACTGGGACAGGATCCTACGAGCAGTACTTC.

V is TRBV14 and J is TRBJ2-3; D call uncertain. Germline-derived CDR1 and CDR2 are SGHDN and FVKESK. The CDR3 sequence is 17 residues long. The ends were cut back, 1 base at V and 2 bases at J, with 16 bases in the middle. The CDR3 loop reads CASSQADLFFATDTQYF. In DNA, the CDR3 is TGTGCCAGCAGCCAAGCCGACTTATTTTTCGCCACAGATACGCAGTATTTT.